Listed below are T cell receptor beta chains from one sample, sequenced in a study of T cell changes during pregnancy in multiple sclerosis. Only in-frame clones appear in the TCRdb table, and some are missing; sequencing was by immunoSEQ multiplex PCR. The sample records 68,000 or so clones, about 90% being singletons. Sample: peripheral blood, taken in the second trimester of pregnancy. The receptor set was obtained from a female donor with multiple sclerosis, enrolled in a pregnancy study. CDR3s include the opening cysteine and the closing phenylalanine or tryptophan. The D gene is left open where the match is weak. Rows give clone size only sometimes, using once, few, many, or a class for an expanded clone.

>TRBJ2-2|TRBV18|TRBD1|NA
TGTGCCAGCTCAACTACAGGGGGCGCAGGCACCGGGGAGCTGTTTTTT
CASSTTGGAGTGELFF
>TRBJ2-4|TRBV6-6|TRBD1|NA
TGTGCCAGCAGTTACTCCCCGGGGGACAGGGGAAACATTCAGTACTTC
CASSYSPGDRGNIQYF
>TRBJ2-3|TRBV9|TRBD2|NA
TGTGCCAGCAGCGTAGGAGGGGGGACTAGCGGAACGCAGTATTTT
CASSVGGGTSGTQYF
>TRBJ2-1|TRBV10-3|TRBD2|few
TGTGCCATCAGGGATAGCGGGGGGGGATACAATGAGCAGTTCTTC
CAIRDSGGGYNEQFF
>TRBJ2-2|TRBV7-8|NA|NA
TGTGCCAGCAGCTTAGGGGCCGGGGCCGGGGAGCTGTTTTTT
CASSLGAGAGELFF
>TRBJ1-2|TRBV7-2|TRBD1|once
TGTGCCAGCAGTACCAGGGACAGTGGCTTTGGTGGCTACACCTTC
CASSTRDSGFGGYTF
>TRBJ1-1|TRBV5-4|NA|NA
TGTGCCAGCAGCTTGGCCGCGGGGGCGAGCCACCTTAACACTGAAGCTTTCTTT
CASSLAAGASHLNTEAFF
>TRBJ1-2|TRBV7-9|TRBD1|NA
TGTGCCAGCAGCCTACAGGGGGGGGATGTCTACACCTTC
CASSLQGGDVYTF
>TRBJ1-3|TRBV14|NA|NA
TGTGCCAGCAGCGGGCCGGGACACCCGACTGAGGGAAACACCATATATTTT
CASSGPGHPTEGNTIYF
>TRBJ2-2|TRBV9|TRBD1|many
TGTGCCAGCAGCGTAGGGACAGGGGGCACCGGGGAGCTGTTTTTT
CASSVGTGGTGELFF
>TRBJ2-1|TRBV14|NA|NA
TGTGCCAGCAGCCAAGCGCGAAGAATCTACAATGAGCAGTTCTTC
CASSQARRIYNEQFF
>TRBJ1-4|TRBV30|NA|NA
TGTGCCTGGAGTGTCAAGGGGGCAACTAATGAAAAACTGTTTTTT
CAWSVKGATNEKLFF
>TRBJ2-7|TRBV4-2|TRBD2|NA
TGTGCCAGCAGCCAAGGGGCTAGCGGAATCTACGAGCAGTACTTC
CASSQGASGIYEQYF
>TRBJ2-7|TRBV4-1|NA|NA
TGCGCCAGCAGCCAAAATCCCTCATTGGGGGGCGAGCAGTACTTC
CASSQNPSLGGEQYF
>TRBJ2-7|TRBV7-2|NA|NA
TGTGCCAGCAGCTCAGGACAGTTCTACGAGCAGTACTTC
CASSSGQFYEQYF
>TRBJ2-3|TRBV19|NA|NA
TGTGCCAGTAGTATCGGCGGAAGCACAGATACGCAGTATTTT
CASSIGGSTDTQYF
>TRBJ2-7|TRBV6-1|NA|NA
TGTGCCAGCAGTGCCGGGACAAGATACGAGCAGTACTTC
CASSAGTRYEQYF
>TRBJ1-5|TRBV4-3|TRBD1|NA
TGCGCCAGCAGCCAAGATCTCGGGCAGGGGGAGCAGCCCCAGCATTTT
CASSQDLGQGEQPQHF
>TRBJ1-2|TRBV28|NA|once
TGTGCCAGCAGTTTCGGGGGGGCCGGGGGCTACACCTTC
CASSFGGAGGYTF
>TRBJ2-1|TRBV7-3|NA|NA
TGTGCCAGCAGCTTGTCACAGAATAATGAGCAGTTCTTC
CASSLSQNNEQFF
>TRBJ1-2|TRBV19|TRBD1|NA
TGTGCCAGTAGTGTCAGTAACAGGGGCACCTATGGCTACACCTTC
CASSVSNRGTYGYTF
>TRBJ2-7|TRBV5-4|NA|NA
TGTGCCAGCAGCTTGTCTCCAGGGCCCTACGAGCAGTACTTC
CASSLSPGPYEQYF
>TRBJ2-1|TRBV5-4|TRBD2|NA
TGTGCCAGCAGCTTGGTTCTAGCGGCCTACAATGAGCAGTTCTTC
CASSLVLAAYNEQFF